These 28 T cell receptor beta chains came from one sample sequenced in a study of cytomegalovirus exposure and HLA in healthy donors. The PCR had 60 Vbeta and 13 Jbeta primers. The table came from immunoSEQ multiplex PCR; TCRdb's copy has only in-frame clones and leaves some out. This sample has approximately 130,000 clones; roughly 73% occur once, and the top ten carry 1.1%. The sequenced material came from PBMCs. The receptors here all came from a male donor in good health and CMV-seronegative.

This chain joins TRBV9 and TRBJ1-1, with TRBD1 matching over 9 bases. The CDR3 is 14 amino acids. The V segment lost 5 bases and the J segment 4 bases; nucleotides outside the gene matches: 6. Germline V lookup: CDR1 SGDLS, CDR2 YYNGEE. As DNA, the CDR3 is TGTGCCAGCAGAAAGACAGGGGGGGGCACTGAAGCTTTCTTT. It encodes CASRKTGGGTEAFF.

The V gene is TRBV27, the J gene TRBJ1-4; 7 nucleotides agree with TRBD1. Germline V gene sequence: CDR1 MNHEY, CDR2 SMNVEV (reference sequence). V gave up 4 bases and J gave up 11 bases; unmatched junction bases: 13. The length of the CDR3 is 15 residues. The CDR3 here is CASSSYPRTGGKLFF. DNA of the CDR3: TGTGCCAGCAGTTCTTATCCTCGGACAGGTGGGAAACTGTTTTTT.

The genes are TRBV7-2 and TRBJ2-5; 7 nucleotides line up with TRBD2. The ends lost 1 base at V and 1 base at J; junction bases unmatched: 6. Germline values: CDR1 SGHTA, CDR2 FQGNSA. The CDR3 sequence is 16 residues long. This CDR3 is CASSLGAGRGQETQYF. CDR3 coding DNA: TGTGCCAGCAGCTTAGGGGCAGGGAGGGGCCAAGAGACCCAGTACTTC.

This clone has only a few counts. The chain employs TRBV7-9 and TRBJ2-3; 7 bases match TRBD2. CDR1 and CDR2 (germline): SEHNR, FQNEAQ (reference sequence). CDR3 size: 14 residues. Trimming cost V 0 bases and J 5 bases; bases outside gene matches: 2. In nucleotides, the CDR3 is TGTGCCAGCAGCTTAGCGACTAGCCAAGATACGCAGTATTTT. This encodes CASSLATSQDTQYF.

The chain employs TRBV27 and TRBJ2-3; TRBD2 matches 8 bases. The germline gives CDR1 MNHEY, CDR2 SMNVEV (reference sequence). The CDR3 loop spans 15 amino acids. The ends lost 3 bases at V and 1 base at J; junction bases unmatched: 3. The CDR3 region is CASSFLAGGTDTQYF. CDR3 sequence (DNA): TGTGCCAGCAGTTTCCTAGCGGGTGGCACAGATACGCAGTATTTT.

This chain uses TRBV6-5 with TRBJ1-3, with 7 bases matching TRBD1. Losses at the gene ends were 5 bases for V and 10 bases for J; bases not matched to a gene: 14. Germline V CDR1 and CDR2: MNHEY, SVGAGI. The CDR3 has 15 amino acids. For the CDR3, the DNA is TGTGCCAGCAGTACCATAAACCGGGACAGTGGAACCATATATTTT. As protein: CASSTINRDSGTIYF.

The chain has TRBV9 and TRBJ1-4; no reliable D call. The length of the CDR3 is 13 residues. Germline CDR1 and CDR2: SGDLS and YYNGEE. V was clipped by 4 bases and J by 8 bases, with 12 bases between them. The CDR3: CASSKVAGEKLFF. DNA of the CDR3: TGTGCCAGCAGCAAGGTGGCCGGGGAAAAACTGTTTTTT.

The genes are TRBV9 and TRBJ2-5; 7 bases agree with TRBD2. This CDR3 contains 14 residues. The junction had 9 bases not matched to a gene; V was cut back by 6 bases and J by 4 bases. Germline V lookup: CDR1 SGDLS, CDR2 YYNGEE. DNA of the CDR3: TGTGCCAGCAACGAATCTCCGGGGGGAGAGACCCAGTACTTC. Translation: CASNESPGGETQYF.

The rearrangement links TRBV30 to TRBJ1-6; 10 nucleotides agree with TRBD1. V gave up 1 base and J gave up 10 bases; unmatched junction bases: 4. There are 14 residues in the CDR3. The germline gives CDR1 GTSNPN, CDR2 SVGIG (reference sequence). The CDR3 here is CAWSAGTGVSPLHF. Written as DNA, the CDR3 is TGTGCCTGGAGTGCCGGGACAGGGGTCTCACCCCTCCACTTT.

The chain combines TRBV5-1 with TRBJ1-6; D is ambiguous. Germline lookup yields CDR1 SGHRS and CDR2 YFSETQ. CDR3 length equals 17 residues. Trimming took 0 bases from V and 0 from J, leaving 10 bases between them. The CDR3 sequence: CASSLGLASSYNSPLHF. The CDR3 nucleotides read TGCGCCAGCAGCTTGGGCTTAGCGAGCTCCTATAATTCACCCCTCCACTTT.

The chain joins TRBV30 to TRBJ1-5, with D possibly matching TRBD1 (6 bases). V was pared by 2 bases and J by 3 bases, with 8 bases between. The CDR3 runs 13 residues. Per the germline V gene, CDR1 is GTSNPN and CDR2 is SVGIG (reference sequence). The CDR3 DNA reads TGTGCCTGGAGTACAGGGAACAATCAGCCCCAGCATTTT. Amino acids: CAWSTGNNQPQHF.

The chain has TRBV28 and TRBJ2-7, with D perhaps matching TRBD2 (6 bases). Trimming pared 8 bases from V and 2 bases from J, leaving 10 bases between. The CDR3 is 12 amino acids. CDR1 is MDHEN and CDR2 is SYDVKM in the germline V gene. The DNA of the CDR3 is TGTGCCAGCCAGCCGGGGGCCTACGAGCAGTACTTC. Translation gives CASQPGAYEQYF.

The CDR3 coding sequence is TGTGCCAATGGGGGGGGGTCCTACAATGAGCAGTTCTTC. Protein sequence: CANGGGSYNEQFF. The V and J genes are TRBV7-9 and TRBJ2-1; 7 bases match TRBD2. The V segment lost 10 bases and the J segment 1 base; nucleotides outside the gene matches: 4. The CDR3 contains 13 residues. CDR1 is SEHNR and CDR2 is FQNEAQ in the germline V gene (reference sequence).

The CDR3 loop is CASIGQPSSYEQYF. The CDR3 nucleotides read TGTGCCAGCATTGGACAGCCGAGCTCCTACGAGCAGTACTTC. The chain carries TRBV2 and TRBJ2-7; D may be TRBD1 (6 bases). The CDR3 extends over 14 amino acids. Germline V gene sequence: CDR1 SNHLY, CDR2 FYNNEI. V was clipped by 7 bases and J by 0 bases, with 13 bases between them.

This chain connects TRBV18 to TRBJ1-4; no reliable D call. In germline, CDR1 is KGHSH, CDR2 LQKENI. The V end was cut by 0 bases, the J end by 5 bases, with 13 bases between. The CDR3 is 16 amino acids. CDR3 DNA: TGTGCCAGCTCACCACCGAGTAAAGGAGGGAATGAAAAACTGTTTTTT. Amino acids: CASSPPSKGGNEKLFF. Looking up the rest from reference TRBV18 and TRBJ1-4 gives the full variable domain: NAGVMQNPRHLVRRRGQEARLRCSPMKGHSHVYWYRQLPEEGLKFMVYLQKENIIDESGMPKERFSAEFPKEGPSILRIQQVVRGDSAAYFCASSPPSKGGNEKLFFGSGTQLSVL.

V and J are TRBV14 and TRBJ2-3; tentatively, D is TRBD1 (5 bases). This CDR3 spans 15 amino acids. V gave up 4 bases and J gave up 5 bases, with 16 bases separating them. Germline V gene lookup returns CDR1 SGHDN and CDR2 FVKESK. Written as DNA, the CDR3 is TGTGCCAGCAGCCTAATAACAGGTTTTGAAGATACGCAGTATTTT. Translated, it gives CASSLITGFEDTQYF. Supplemented by reference TRBV14 and TRBJ2-3, the full variable domain reads EAGVTQFPSHSVIEKGQTVTLRCDPISGHDNLYWYRRVMGKEIKFLLHFVKESKQDESGMPNNRFLAERTGGTYSTLKVQPAELEDSGVYFCASSLITGFEDTQYFGPGTRLTVL.

CDR3 sequence reads: CASSIYGGYTEAFF. The CDR3 region has the DNA TGTGCCAGCAGCATATACGGGGGATACACTGAAGCTTTCTTT. This chain connects TRBV7-3 to TRBJ1-1; D may be TRBD1 (5 bases). The CDR3 has 14 residues. The germline V gene has CDR1 SGHTA and CDR2 FQGTGA. The V and J ends lost 5 bases and 3 bases respectively, with 13 bases between them.

This clone has just a few counts. The chain joins TRBV14 to TRBJ1-4; perhaps TRBD1 as D (5 bases). This CDR3 contains 17 residues. From germline, CDR1 is SGHDN and CDR2 FVKESK. V lost 4 bases and J 3 bases, leaving 18 bases between the germline ends. The CDR3 is CASSPWGGSLANEKLFF. DNA for the CDR3: TGTGCCAGCAGCCCTTGGGGGGGAAGCTTAGCTAATGAAAAACTGTTTTTT.

V is TRBV6-7 and J is TRBJ1-5; TRBD1 matches at 7 bases. TRBV6-7 is recorded as an ORF, its role being uncertain. The V gene end was trimmed by 2 bases and the J gene end by 6 bases; junction bases not matched to a gene: 10. CDR3 length: 16 amino acids. The CDR3 reads CASSYRGGVEAQPQHF. For the CDR3, the DNA is TGTGCCAGCAGTTACCGAGGGGGCGTGGAGGCTCAGCCCCAGCATTTT.

The V call is TRBV4-1, the J call TRBJ2-1, with D possibly matching TRBD2 (6 bases). Germline V CDR1 and CDR2: MGHRA, YSYEKL. Trimming shortened V by 1 base and J by 4 bases, and 11 bases separated the two germline ends. The CDR3 length is 15 residues. This CDR3 reads CASSQVSGDYNEQFF. The CDR3 DNA sequence: TGCGCCAGCAGCCAAGTATCGGGGGATTACAATGAGCAGTTCTTC.

The table lists this clone with a few counts. In nucleotides, the CDR3 is TGTGCCAGCACGGGGTCGGCTGTTGACACTGAAGCTTTCTTT. Protein sequence: CASTGSAVDTEAFF. The V gene is TRBV2, the J gene TRBJ1-1; the D is unclear. The CDR3 consists of 14 residues. V was trimmed by 7 bases and J by 3 bases, leaving 15 bases between them. Germline V gives CDR1 SNHLY, CDR2 FYNNEI.

In the case of this clone: The CDR3 ends on some other residue instead of the conserved phenylalanine or tryptophan, so this is likely a read error. The chain carries TRBV5-1 and TRBJ2-3, with unresolved D. Germline-derived CDR1 and CDR2 are SGHRS and YFSETQ. Trimming cost V 4 bases and J 2 bases, with 5 bases left between them. CDR3 length: 12 amino acids. CDR3 sequence (DNA): TGCGCCAGCAGCCCACCCACAGATACGCAGTATCTT. Protein: CASSPPTDTQYL.

The V and J genes are TRBV5-1 and TRBJ2-7, with D possibly being TRBD2 (5 bases). The V gene lost 4 bases and the J gene lost 5 bases, with 13 bases spanning the gap. CDR3 length: 13 residues. Germline-derived CDR1 and CDR2 are SGHRS and YFSETQ. The CDR3 here is CASSPYLANEQYF. CDR3 in DNA: TGCGCCAGCAGCCCCTACCTAGCCAACGAGCAGTACTTC.

The chain combines TRBV7-8 with TRBJ1-4; D is undetermined. CDR3 length equals 15 residues. The V end was cut by 5 bases, the J end by 3 bases, with 13 bases between. The germline CDR1 and CDR2 sequences are SGHVS and FQNEAQ. CDR3 DNA: TGTGCCAGCAGCGCGCAGCGGCAATCTAATGAAAAACTGTTTTTT. Encoded protein: CASSAQRQSNEKLFF.

J is TRBJ2-3 and V is TRBV27; 10 nucleotides match TRBD2. CDR1 is MNHEY, CDR2 SMNVEV, per germline (reference sequence). Losses at the gene ends were 7 bases for V and 0 bases for J; bases not matched to a gene: 16. The CDR3 is 19 residues long. The CDR3 here is CASTARGLAGVSSTDTQYF. CDR3 nucleotides: TGTGCCAGCACCGCGAGGGGTCTAGCGGGGGTCTCTAGCACAGATACGCAGTATTTT.

The chain employs TRBV7-8 and TRBJ2-7, with D possibly TRBD1 on 6 matching bases. The CDR3 length is 13 residues. CDR1 and CDR2 (germline): SGHVS, FQNEAQ. V gave up 5 bases and J gave up 7 bases, with 15 bases separating them. In nucleotides, the CDR3 is TGTGCCAGCAGCAAACAGGGTTTGAGGGAGCAGTACTTC. Translation gives CASSKQGLREQYF.

The chain employs TRBV7-9 and TRBJ1-4; D uncertain. Trimming stripped 5 bases from V and 4 bases from J, with 14 bases between. The germline CDR1 and CDR2 sequences are SEHNR and FQNEAQ (reference sequence). This CDR3 comprises 15 residues. The CDR3 sequence is CASSPPGNDNEKLFF. In DNA form, the CDR3 reads TGTGCCAGCAGCCCACCGGGGAATGATAATGAAAAACTGTTTTTT.

The rearrangement links TRBV6-5 to TRBJ1-1; possibly TRBD1 for D (5 bases). Trimming shortened V by 1 base and J by 10 bases, and 22 bases separated the two germline ends. CDR1 and CDR2 (germline): MNHEY, SVGAGI. The CDR3 contains 16 residues. The CDR3: CASSYLRQSLGMGAFF. The CDR3 region has the DNA TGTGCCAGCAGTTACTTGCGACAGAGTCTGGGAATGGGAGCTTTCTTT.